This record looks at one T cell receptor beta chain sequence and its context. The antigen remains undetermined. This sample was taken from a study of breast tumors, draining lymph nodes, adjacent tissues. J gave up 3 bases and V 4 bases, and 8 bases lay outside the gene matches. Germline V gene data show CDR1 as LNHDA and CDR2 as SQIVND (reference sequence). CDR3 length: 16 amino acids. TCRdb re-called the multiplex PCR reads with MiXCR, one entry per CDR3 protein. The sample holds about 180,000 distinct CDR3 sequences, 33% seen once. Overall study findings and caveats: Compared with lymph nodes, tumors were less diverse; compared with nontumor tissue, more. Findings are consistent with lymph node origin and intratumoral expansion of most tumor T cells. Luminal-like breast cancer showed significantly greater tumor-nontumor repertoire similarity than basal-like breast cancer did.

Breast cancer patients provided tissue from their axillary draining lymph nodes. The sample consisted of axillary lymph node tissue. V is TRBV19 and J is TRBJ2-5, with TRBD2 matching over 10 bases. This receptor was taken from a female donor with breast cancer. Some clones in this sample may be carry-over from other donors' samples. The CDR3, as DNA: TGTGCCAGTAGTAGACAGGGGACTAGCGCTAAAGAGACCCAGTACTTC. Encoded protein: CASSRQGTSAKETQYF.